This TCR beta chain was sequenced for a study of T cell responses to AZD1222 COVID-19 vaccine (dated by TCRdb to the early 2020s). With regard to the full study: AZD1222 recipients whose second dose came at about 4 weeks and those whose second dose came at about 12 weeks were combined into one group, since spike-specific TCR depth and breadth did not differ between the two schedules. TCR sequencing covered 230 or so trial participants: approximately 200 given two doses of AZD1222 and around 25 given two doses of MenACWY control vaccine. Trial participants were enrolled by age into 18-55, 56-69 and 70-plus year subgroups, with about 150, 28 and 57 TCR-sequenced participants respectively.

CDR1 and CDR2 were assigned from the germline V gene as SGHAT and FQNNGV. The CDR3 numbers 16 residues from cysteine through phenylalanine. The sequence is cut down to CDR3 DNA, 48 bases in frame from base 1. Deletion took 6 bases off V and 0 bases off J, with a span of 18 bases between the germline ends. In the case of this clone: Its specific antigen is unknown. No much larger clonotype is one base removed from it; base qualities were not supplied.

The CDR3 regions of human TCRbeta chains were subjected to immunosequencing. Processing in the source paper ran as follows. TCRs in the repertoires were compared against a reference library of SARS-CoV-2-specific TCRs that had been generated with the MIRA antigen-specificity platform. Breadth was defined as the fraction of unique TCRs that were SARS-CoV-2-associated, and depth was defined as the fraction of total T cells that were SARS-CoV-2-associated. Using the MIRA data, every spike-specific TCR was mapped to the spike region that the TCR reacted to and assigned to either a CD4 or a CD8 class. Log10-transformed breadth and depth values were compared by one-way ANOVA with Sidak's multiple comparisons tests. TCRdb limited this immuneACCESS table to in-frame rearrangements with V and J called. A share of clones is missing; checked studies link under half to unresolved V genes, and the rest is unexplained. V, J and clone size were drawn from that table, and D and trimming were deduced from the DNA. The sample data list 140,000 to 150,000 clones, and more than 85% of these were observed just once. Clones ranked in the top ten supply about 9.1% of the sample.

The time point label corresponds to: baseline before first vaccination. Samples from vaccinated people were obtained from the UK trials COV001 and COV002, which included a single-blind randomized controlled phase 2/3 trial of AZD1222 (ChAdOx1 nCoV-19) in healthy adults. For TCRbeta chain sequencing, PBMC samples from trial participants were taken at day 0 and at day 28 after the second dose. Paper-wide results and their limitations: A significant rise in spike-specific TCR breadth and depth was observed after two AZD1222 doses relative to day 0 and relative to MenACWY recipients. Conclusions about previously exposed vaccinees were limited because only six AZD1222 recipients were SARS-CoV-2 seropositive at baseline. The whole spike protein was spanned by vaccine-associated CD4 TCRs, and dominant responses were seen in regions 160-218 and 743-854. The 56-69-year group was small, and its depth increase did not reach significance, likely because of low power. Participants were mostly white British and included more females than males, and it was suggested by the authors that clonal diversity may have been underestimated. No day 14 peak-response samples were available, so repertoires were characterized only after the peak T cell response. Reportedly, close to half of the unique spike-specific TCRs recognized epitopes lying outside the regions that are mutated in the B.1.351 and B.1.1.7 variants.

This TCR was recovered from an adult in good health. The specimen comprised peripheral blood, sampled on day 0 of AZD1222 vaccination. The sequence joins TRBV11-2 to TRBJ2-7; possibly the D gene is TRBD1, per 5 matching bases. The CDR3 region reads CASRRTGHRLSYEQYF. The bases read TGTGCCAGCAGACGAACTGGACACAGACTCTCCTACGAGCAGTACTTC.